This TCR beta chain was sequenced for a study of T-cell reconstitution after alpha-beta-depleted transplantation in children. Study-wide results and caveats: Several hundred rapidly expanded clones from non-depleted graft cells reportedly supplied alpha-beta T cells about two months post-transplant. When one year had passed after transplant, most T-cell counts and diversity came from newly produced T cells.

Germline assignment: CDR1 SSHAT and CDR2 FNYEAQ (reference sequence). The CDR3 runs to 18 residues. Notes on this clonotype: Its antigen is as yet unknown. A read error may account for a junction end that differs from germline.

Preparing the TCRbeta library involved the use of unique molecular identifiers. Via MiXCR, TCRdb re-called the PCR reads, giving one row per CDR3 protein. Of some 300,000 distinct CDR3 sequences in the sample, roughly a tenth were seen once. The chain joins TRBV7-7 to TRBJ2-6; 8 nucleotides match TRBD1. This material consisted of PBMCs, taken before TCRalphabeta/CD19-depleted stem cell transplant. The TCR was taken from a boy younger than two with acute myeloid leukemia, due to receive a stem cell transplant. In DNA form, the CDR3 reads TGTGCTAGCAGCTTAACGACAGGGGCCCTCTCTGGGGCCAACGTCCTGACTTTC. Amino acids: CASSLTTGALSGANVLTF.